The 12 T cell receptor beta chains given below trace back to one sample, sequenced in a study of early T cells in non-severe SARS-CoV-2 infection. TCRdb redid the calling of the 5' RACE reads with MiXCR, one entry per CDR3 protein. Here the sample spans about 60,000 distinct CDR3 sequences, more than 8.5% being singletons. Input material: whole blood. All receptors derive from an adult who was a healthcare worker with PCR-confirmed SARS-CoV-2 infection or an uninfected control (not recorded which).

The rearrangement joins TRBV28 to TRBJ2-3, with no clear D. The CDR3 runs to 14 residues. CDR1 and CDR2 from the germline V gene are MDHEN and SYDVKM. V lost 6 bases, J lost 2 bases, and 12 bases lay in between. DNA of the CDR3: TGTGCCAGCAGGCAAAGGCTCCACACAGATACGCAGTATTTT. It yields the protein CASRQRLHTDTQYF.

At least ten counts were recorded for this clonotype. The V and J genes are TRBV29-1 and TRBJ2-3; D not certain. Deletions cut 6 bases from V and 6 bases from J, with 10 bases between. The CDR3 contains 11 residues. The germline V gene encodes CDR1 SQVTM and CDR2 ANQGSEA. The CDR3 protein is CSVAESDTQYF. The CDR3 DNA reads TGCAGCGTCGCCGAGTCGGATACGCAGTATTTT.

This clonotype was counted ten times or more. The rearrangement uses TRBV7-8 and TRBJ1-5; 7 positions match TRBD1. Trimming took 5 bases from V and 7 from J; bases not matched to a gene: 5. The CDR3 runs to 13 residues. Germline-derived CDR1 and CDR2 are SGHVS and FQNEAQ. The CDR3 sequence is CASSRQGWQPQHF. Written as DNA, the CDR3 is TGTGCCAGCAGCCGACAGGGATGGCAGCCCCAGCATTTT.

The CDR3 spells CASSLTGTSPKETQYF. The CDR3 DNA is TGTGCCAGCAGCTTAACCGGGACTAGCCCGAAAGAGACCCAGTACTTC. J is TRBJ2-5 and V is TRBV7-6, with TRBD2 identical over 9 bases. Per the germline V gene, CDR1 is SGHVS and CDR2 is FNYEAQ. V gave up 2 bases and J gave up 3 bases; unmatched junction bases: 7. This CDR3 region has 16 residues.

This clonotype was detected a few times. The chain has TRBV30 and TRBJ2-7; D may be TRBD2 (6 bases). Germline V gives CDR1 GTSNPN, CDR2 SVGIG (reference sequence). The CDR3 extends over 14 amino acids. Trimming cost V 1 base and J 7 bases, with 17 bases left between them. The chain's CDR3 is CAWSAGLKYEEQYF. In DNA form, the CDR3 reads TGTGCCTGGAGTGCCGGACTAAAGTACGAAGAGCAGTACTTC. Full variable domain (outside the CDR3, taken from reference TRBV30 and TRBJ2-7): SQTIHQWPATLVQPVGSPLSLECTVEGTSNPNLYWYRQAAGRGLQLLFYSVGIGQISSEVPQNLSASRPQDRQFILSSKKLLLSDSGFYLCAWSAGLKYEEQYFGPGTRLTVT.

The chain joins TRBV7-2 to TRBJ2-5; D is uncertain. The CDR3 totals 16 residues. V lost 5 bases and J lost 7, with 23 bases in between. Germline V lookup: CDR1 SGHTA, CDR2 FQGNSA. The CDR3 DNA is TGTGCCAGCAGCACGCATGAGCCGGCCGCTGGGGTGACCCAGTACTTC. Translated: CASSTHEPAAGVTQYF.

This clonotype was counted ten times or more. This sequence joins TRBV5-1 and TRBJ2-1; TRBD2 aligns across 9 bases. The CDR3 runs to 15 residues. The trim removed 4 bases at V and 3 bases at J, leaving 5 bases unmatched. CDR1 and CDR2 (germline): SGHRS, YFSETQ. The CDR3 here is CASSPGLAIYNEQFF. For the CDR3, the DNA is TGCGCCAGCAGCCCGGGACTAGCTATCTACAATGAGCAGTTCTTC. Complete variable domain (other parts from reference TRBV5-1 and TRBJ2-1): KAGVTQTPRYLIKTRGQQVTLSCSPISGHRSVSWYQQTPGQGLQFLFEYFSETQRNKGNFPGRFSGRQFSNSRSEMNVSTLELGDSALYLCASSPGLAIYNEQFFGPGTRLTVL.

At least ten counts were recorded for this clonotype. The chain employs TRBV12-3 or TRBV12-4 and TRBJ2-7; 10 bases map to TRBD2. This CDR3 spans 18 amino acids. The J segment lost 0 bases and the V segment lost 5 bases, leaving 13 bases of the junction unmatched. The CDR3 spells CASSASGRALSSSYEQYF. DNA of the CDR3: TGTGCCAGCAGTGCCAGCGGGAGGGCCCTCTCTAGCTCCTACGAGCAGTACTTC.

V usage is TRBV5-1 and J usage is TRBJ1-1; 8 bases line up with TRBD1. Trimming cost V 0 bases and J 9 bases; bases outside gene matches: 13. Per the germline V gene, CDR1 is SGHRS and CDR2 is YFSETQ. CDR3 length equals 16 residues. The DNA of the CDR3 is TGCGCCAGCAGCTTGGTCGCAGGGGGCAAGGCTCGGAAAGCTTTCTTT. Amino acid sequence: CASSLVAGGKARKAFF.

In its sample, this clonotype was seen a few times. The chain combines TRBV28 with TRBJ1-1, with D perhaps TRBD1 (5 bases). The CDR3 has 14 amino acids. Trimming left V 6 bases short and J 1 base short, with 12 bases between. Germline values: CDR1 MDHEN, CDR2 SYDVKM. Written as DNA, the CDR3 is TGTGCCAGCAGCCCGGGACGGACGAACACTGAAGCTTTCTTT. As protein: CASSPGRTNTEAFF.

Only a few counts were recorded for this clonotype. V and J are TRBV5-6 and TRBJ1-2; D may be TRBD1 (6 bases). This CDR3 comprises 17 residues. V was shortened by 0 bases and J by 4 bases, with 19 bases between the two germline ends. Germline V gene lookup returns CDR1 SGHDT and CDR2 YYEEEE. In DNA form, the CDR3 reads TGTGCCAGCAGCTTGGCAGTTTTAGGACAGCAAGCCTATGGCTACACCTTC. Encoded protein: CASSLAVLGQQAYGYTF.

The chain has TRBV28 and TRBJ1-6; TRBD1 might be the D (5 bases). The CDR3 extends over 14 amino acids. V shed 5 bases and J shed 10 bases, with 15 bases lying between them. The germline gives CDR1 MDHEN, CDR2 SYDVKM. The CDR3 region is CASSAGIVGSPLHF. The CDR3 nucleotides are TGTGCCAGCAGTGCAGGGATCGTAGGGTCACCCCTCCACTTT.